This T cell receptor beta chain was identified during a study of T cell repertoires in cytomegalovirus infection (dated by TCRdb to 2018 to 2020). With regard to the full study: The HLA type of each donor mattered for the analysis, because public TCR beta signatures pointed to carriage of CMV infection along with the matching HLA type.

General study outcomes and caveats: In the ex vivo response, HLA-C-restricted CMV-specific TCR beta clonotypes were dominant, and in two of eight donors the single most frequent clonotype came from this HLA-C-restricted group. Carriers of CMV infection plus the relevant HLA type were discriminated by the cumulative frequency of public TCR beta family members in the study cohort and in an independent roughly 340-donor cohort.

This clonotype was seen more than once but under ten times. Its binding antigen is unknown. No base quality information exists; no much larger clone differs at one position. As encoded in the germline V gene, CDR1 is LGHNA while CDR2 is YSLEER. The CDR3 numbers 16 residues from cysteine through phenylalanine. Just the 48-base CDR3 DNA is kept, in frame starting at base 1. V loses 0 bases of germline sequence and J loses 8 bases, and the interval between the two ends is 16 bases. The listed sequencing device is Illumina HiSeq 1500. TCRdb cleaned the public reads at Q25 with fastp, built clones with MiXCR and kept in-frame beta chains. Identical CDR3 proteins give one entry, which carries the most common genes and DNA. This sample has about 230,000 distinct CDR3 sequences in its table, and 6% to 8% of those were observed once. The ten largest account for about 6.3% of the sample.

Sequences were obtained from PBMCs. The rearranged segments are TRBV4-3 and TRBJ1-4; matching of 5 bases hints at TRBD1 as the D gene. The clonotype was recovered from a human donor in good health (CMV status not recorded). Some clones in this sample may be carry-over from other donors' samples. The bases read TGCGCCAGCAGCCAAGACTCGCGTCAGGGAGCGGAAAAACTGTTTTTT. Its amino acids are CASSQDSRQGAEKLFF.